The entry that follows covers one T cell receptor beta chain sequence. Template material for TCR beta VDJ and CDR3 profiling consisted of genomic DNA. TCRdb processed the reads anew with MiXCR; each CDR3 protein has one entry. Of some 410,000 distinct CDR3 sequences detected, about two thirds appear once; the ten largest clones hold 3% to 5%. The CDR3 has 16 amino acids. Germline V gene sequence: CDR1 SGHRS, CDR2 YFSETQ. V was shortened by 0 bases and J by 0 bases, with 13 bases between the two germline ends. The sample originates from a study of CD8+CD57+ T cells in acquired aplastic anemia. About the study: Sorted CD4+ and CD8+ cell DNA averaged about 3 ug.

The sequence was collected from a human donor in good health, serving as a control. The material sequenced was sorted CD4+, CD8+, or CD8+CD57+ T cells (not recorded which) from PBMCs. The chain combines TRBV5-1 with TRBJ2-7; D is ambiguous. DNA of the CDR3: TGCGCCAGCAGCTTGGGAGTCCCCGTTAGCTCCTACGAGCAGTACTTC. Protein: CASSLGVPVSSYEQYF. Based on the CDR3 plus reference TRBV5-1 and TRBJ2-7, the full variable domain is KAGVTQTPRYLIKTRGQQVTLSCSPISGHRSVSWYQQTPGQGLQFLFEYFSETQRNKGNFPGRFSGRQFSNSRSEMNVSTLELGDSALYLCASSLGVPVSSYEQYFGPGTRLTVT.